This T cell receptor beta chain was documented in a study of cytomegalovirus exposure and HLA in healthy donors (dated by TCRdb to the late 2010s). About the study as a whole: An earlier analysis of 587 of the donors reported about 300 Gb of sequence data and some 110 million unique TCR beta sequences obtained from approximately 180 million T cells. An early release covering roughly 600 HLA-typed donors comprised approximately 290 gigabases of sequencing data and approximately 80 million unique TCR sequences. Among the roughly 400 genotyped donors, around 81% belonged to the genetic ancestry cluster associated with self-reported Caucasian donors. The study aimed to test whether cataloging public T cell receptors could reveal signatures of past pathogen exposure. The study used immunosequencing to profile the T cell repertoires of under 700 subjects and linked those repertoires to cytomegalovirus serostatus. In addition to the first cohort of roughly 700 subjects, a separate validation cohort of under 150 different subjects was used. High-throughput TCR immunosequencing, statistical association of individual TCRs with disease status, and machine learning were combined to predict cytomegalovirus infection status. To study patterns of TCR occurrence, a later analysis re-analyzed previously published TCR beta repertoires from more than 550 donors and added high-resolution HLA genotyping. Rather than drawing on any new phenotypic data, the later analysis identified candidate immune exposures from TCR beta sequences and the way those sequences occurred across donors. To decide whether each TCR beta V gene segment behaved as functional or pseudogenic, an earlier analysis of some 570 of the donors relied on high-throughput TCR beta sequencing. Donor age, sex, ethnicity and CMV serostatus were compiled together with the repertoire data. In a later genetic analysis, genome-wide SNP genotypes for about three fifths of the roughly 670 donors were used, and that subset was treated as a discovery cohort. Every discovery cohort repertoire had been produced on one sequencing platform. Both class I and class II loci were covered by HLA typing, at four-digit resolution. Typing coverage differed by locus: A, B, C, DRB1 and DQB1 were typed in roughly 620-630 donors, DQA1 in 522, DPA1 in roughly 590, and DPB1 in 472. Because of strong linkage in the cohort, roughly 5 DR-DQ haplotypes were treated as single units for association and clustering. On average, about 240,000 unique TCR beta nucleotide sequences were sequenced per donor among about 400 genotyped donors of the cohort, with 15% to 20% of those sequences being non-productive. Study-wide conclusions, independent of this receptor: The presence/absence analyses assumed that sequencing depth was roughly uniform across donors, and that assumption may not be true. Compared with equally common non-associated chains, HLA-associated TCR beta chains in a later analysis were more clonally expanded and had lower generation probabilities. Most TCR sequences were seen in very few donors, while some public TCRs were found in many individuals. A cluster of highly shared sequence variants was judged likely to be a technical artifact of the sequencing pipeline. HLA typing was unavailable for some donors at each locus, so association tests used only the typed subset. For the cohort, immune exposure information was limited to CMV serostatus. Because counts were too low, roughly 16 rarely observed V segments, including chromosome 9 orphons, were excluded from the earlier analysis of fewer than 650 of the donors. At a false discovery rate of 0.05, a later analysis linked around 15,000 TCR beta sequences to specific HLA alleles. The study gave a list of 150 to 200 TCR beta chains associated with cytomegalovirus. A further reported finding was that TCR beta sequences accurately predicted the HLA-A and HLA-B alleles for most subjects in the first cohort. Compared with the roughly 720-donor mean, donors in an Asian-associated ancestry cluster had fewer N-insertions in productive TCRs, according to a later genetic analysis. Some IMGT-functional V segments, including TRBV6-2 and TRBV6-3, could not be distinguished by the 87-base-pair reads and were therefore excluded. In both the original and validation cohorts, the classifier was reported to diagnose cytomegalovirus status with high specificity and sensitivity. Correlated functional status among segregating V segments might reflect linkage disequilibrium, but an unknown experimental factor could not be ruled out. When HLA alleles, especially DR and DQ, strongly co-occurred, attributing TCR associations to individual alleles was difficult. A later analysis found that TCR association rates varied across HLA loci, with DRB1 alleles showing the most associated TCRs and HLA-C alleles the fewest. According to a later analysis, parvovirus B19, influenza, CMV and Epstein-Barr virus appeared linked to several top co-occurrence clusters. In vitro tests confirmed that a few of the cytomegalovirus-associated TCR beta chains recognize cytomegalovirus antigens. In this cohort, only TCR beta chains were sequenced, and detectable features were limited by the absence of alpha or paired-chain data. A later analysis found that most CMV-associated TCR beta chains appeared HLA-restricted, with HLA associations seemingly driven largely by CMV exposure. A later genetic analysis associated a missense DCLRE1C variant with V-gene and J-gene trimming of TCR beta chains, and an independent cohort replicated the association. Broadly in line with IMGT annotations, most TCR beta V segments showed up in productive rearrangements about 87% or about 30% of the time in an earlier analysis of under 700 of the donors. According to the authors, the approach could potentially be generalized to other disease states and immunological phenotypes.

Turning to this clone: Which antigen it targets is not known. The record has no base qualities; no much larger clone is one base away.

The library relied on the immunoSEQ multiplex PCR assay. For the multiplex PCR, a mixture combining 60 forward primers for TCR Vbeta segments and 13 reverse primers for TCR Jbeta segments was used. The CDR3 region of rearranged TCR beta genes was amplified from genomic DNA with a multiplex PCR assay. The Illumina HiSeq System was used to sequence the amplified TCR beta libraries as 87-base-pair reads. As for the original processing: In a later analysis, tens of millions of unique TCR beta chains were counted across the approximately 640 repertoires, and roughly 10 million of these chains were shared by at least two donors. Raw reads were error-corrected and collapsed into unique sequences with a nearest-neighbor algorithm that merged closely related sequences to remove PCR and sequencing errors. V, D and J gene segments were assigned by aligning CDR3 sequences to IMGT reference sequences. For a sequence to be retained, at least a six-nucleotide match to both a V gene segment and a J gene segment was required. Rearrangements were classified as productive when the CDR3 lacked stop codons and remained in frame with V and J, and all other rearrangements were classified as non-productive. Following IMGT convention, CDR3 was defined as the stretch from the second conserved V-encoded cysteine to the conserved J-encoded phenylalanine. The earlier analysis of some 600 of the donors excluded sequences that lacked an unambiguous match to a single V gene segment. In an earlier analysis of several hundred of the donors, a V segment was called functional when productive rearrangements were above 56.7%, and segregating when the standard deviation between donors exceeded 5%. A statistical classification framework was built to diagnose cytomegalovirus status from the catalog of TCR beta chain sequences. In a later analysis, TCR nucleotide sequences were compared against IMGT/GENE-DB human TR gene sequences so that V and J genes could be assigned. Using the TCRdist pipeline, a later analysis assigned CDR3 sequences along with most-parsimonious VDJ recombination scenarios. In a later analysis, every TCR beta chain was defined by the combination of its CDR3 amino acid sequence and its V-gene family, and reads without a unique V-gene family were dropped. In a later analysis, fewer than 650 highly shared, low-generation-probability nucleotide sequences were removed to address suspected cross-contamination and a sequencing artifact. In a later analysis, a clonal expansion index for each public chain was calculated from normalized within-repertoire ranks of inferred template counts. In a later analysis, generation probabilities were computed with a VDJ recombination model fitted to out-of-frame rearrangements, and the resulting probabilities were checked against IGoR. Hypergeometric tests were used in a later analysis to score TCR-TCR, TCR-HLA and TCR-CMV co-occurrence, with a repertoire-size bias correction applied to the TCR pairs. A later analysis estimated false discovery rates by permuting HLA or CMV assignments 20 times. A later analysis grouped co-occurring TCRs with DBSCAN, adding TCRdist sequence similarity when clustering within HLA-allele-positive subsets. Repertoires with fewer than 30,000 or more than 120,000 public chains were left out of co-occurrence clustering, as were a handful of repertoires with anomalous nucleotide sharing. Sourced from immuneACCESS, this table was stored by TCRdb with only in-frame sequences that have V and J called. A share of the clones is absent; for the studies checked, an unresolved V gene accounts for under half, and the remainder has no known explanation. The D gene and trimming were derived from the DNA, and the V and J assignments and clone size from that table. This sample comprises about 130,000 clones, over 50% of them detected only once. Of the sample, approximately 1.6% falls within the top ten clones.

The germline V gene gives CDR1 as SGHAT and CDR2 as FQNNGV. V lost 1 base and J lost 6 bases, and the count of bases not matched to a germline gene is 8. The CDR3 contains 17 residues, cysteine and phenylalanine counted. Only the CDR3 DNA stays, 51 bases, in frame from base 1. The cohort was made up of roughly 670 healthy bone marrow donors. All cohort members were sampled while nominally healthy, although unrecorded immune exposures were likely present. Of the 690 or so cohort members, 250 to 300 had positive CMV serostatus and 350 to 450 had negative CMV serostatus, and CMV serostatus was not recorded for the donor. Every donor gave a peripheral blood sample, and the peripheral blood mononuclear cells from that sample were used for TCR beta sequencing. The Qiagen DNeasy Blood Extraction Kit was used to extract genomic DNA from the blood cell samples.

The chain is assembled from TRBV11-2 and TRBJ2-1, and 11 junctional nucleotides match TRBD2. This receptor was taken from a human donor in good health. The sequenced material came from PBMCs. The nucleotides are TGTGCCAGCAGCTTAGTAAGTAGCGGGAGGGCTGGCAATGAGCAGTTCTTC. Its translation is CASSLVSSGRAGNEQFF.